This T cell receptor (beta chain) was captured in a study of cytomegalovirus exposure and HLA in healthy donors (dated by TCRdb to about 2017). For context, the study as a whole: An earlier analysis of about 560 of the donors reported approximately 280 Gb of sequence data and 90 million to 120 million unique TCR beta sequences obtained from approximately 180 million T cells. To decide whether each TCR beta V gene segment behaved as functional or pseudogenic, an earlier analysis of some 600 of the donors relied on high-throughput TCR beta sequencing. Genome-wide SNP genotypes for about 65% of the 666 donors were used in a later genetic analysis, which treated that subset as a discovery cohort. Of the roughly 410 genotyped donors, roughly 76% were placed in the genetic ancestry cluster associated with self-reported Caucasian donors. Alongside the repertoire data, information on donor age, sex, ethnicity and CMV serostatus was compiled. Class I and class II HLA loci were covered by the typing at four-digit resolution. Typing coverage varied by locus: about 620-640 donors for A, B, C, DRB1 and DQB1; 522 for DQA1; approximately 570 for DPA1; roughly 450 for DPB1. All discovery cohort repertoires had been generated using a single sequencing platform. The later analysis used no new phenotypic data to find candidate immune exposures, relying instead on TCR beta sequences and their occurrence across donors. An early release covering just under 650 HLA-typed donors comprised about 300 gigabases of sequencing data and some 79 million unique TCR sequences. The study aimed to test whether cataloging public T cell receptors could reveal signatures of past pathogen exposure. A later analysis re-examined previously published TCR beta repertoires from about 670 donors and added high-resolution HLA genotyping to investigate patterns of TCR occurrence. A separate validation cohort of about 110 different subjects was used in addition to the approximately 700-subject first cohort. The study profiled the T cell repertoires of 666 subjects by immunosequencing and related them to cytomegalovirus serostatus. Across approximately 420 genotyped donors of the cohort, an average of about 250,000 unique TCR beta nucleotide sequences per donor were sequenced, and roughly 20% of those sequences were non-productive. High-throughput TCR immunosequencing, statistical association of individual TCRs with disease status, and machine learning were combined to predict cytomegalovirus infection status. Five DR-DQ haplotypes were handled as single units for association and clustering, since linkage in the cohort was strong.

What the research found in general, with its limitations: A later analysis found that HLA-associated TCR beta chains were more clonally expanded and had lower generation probabilities than equally common non-associated chains. Because HLA typing was missing for some donors at each locus, association tests included only the typed subset. A later analysis found that most CMV-associated TCR beta chains appeared HLA-restricted, with HLA associations seemingly driven largely by CMV exposure. The sequencing pipeline was judged likely to have produced a cluster of highly shared sequence variants as a technical artifact. The authors suggested that the approach could potentially be extended to other disease states and immunological phenotypes. The cohort was sequenced for TCR beta chains only, and without alpha or paired-chain data the features that could be detected were limited. Assigning TCR associations to individual alleles was difficult when HLA alleles, especially DR and DQ, strongly co-occurred. Linkage disequilibrium might explain the correlated functional status among segregating V segments, but an unknown experimental factor could not be excluded. A further reported finding was that TCR beta sequences accurately predicted the HLA-A and HLA-B alleles for most subjects in the first cohort. Some IMGT-functional V segments, including TRBV6-2 and TRBV6-3, could not be told apart with the 87-base-pair reads, so those segments were excluded. Sequencing depth was assumed to be roughly uniform across donors in the presence/absence analyses, though that assumption may not hold. A later analysis associated about 18,000 TCR beta sequences with specific HLA alleles at a false discovery rate of 0.05. According to a later analysis, TCR association rates differed among HLA loci, with DRB1 alleles showing the most associated TCRs and HLA-C alleles showing the fewest. A later genetic analysis associated a missense DCLRE1C variant with V-gene and J-gene trimming of TCR beta chains, and an independent cohort replicated the association. Three of the identified cytomegalovirus-associated TCR beta chains were confirmed in vitro to be specific for cytomegalovirus antigens. In the study, 150 to 200 TCR beta chains were listed as associated with cytomegalovirus. Cytomegalovirus status was reported to be diagnosed by the classifier with high specificity and sensitivity in both the original and validation cohorts. The earlier analysis of 587 of the donors excluded roughly 17 rarely observed V segments, including chromosome 9 orphons, because counts were too low. Most TCR sequences were observed very rarely across donors, whereas some public TCRs were present in many individuals. In a later analysis, several top co-occurrence clusters were reported to appear linked to parvovirus B19, influenza, CMV and Epstein-Barr virus. Broadly in line with IMGT annotations, most TCR beta V segments showed up in productive rearrangements about 87% or about 30% of the time in an earlier analysis of roughly 590 of the donors. CMV serostatus was the only immune exposure information available for the cohort. In a later genetic analysis, fewer N-insertions in productive TCRs were reported among donors in an Asian-associated ancestry cluster than the approximately 670-donor mean.

CDR1 is given as SGHRS and CDR2 as YFSETQ, both from the germline V gene. Deletion took 0 bases off V and 6 bases off J, with a span of 17 bases between the germline ends. The CDR3 runs 16 residues from the cysteine to the phenylalanine. This entry keeps only the CDR3 DNA: 48 bases, framed from base 1. The cohort comprised around 700 healthy bone marrow donors. At the time of sampling, all cohort members were nominally healthy, though unrecorded immune exposures were likely present. The donor tested CMV seronegative and was one of the 352 seronegative cohort members. A peripheral blood sample was collected from each donor, and TCR beta sequencing was performed on peripheral blood mononuclear cells. Genomic DNA extraction from the blood cell samples was performed with the Qiagen DNeasy Blood Extraction Kit. A remark on this clone: Its target antigen remains unknown. The record has no base qualities; no much larger clone is one base away.

The library came from the immunoSEQ multiplex PCR assay. For the multiplex PCR, a mixture combining 60 forward primers for TCR Vbeta segments and 13 reverse primers for TCR Jbeta segments was used. The CDR3 region of rearranged TCR beta genes was amplified from genomic DNA by a multiplex PCR assay. Amplified TCR beta libraries were sequenced as 87-base-pair reads on the Illumina HiSeq System. For the original study's pipeline: A later analysis tallied around 87 million unique TCR beta chains across the 666 repertoires, and some 12 million of those chains were shared by two or more donors. A nearest-neighbor algorithm error-corrected the raw reads and collapsed the reads into unique sequences, merging closely related sequences to remove PCR and sequencing errors. V, D and J gene segments were assigned by aligning CDR3 sequences to IMGT reference sequences. For a sequence to be retained, a match of at least six nucleotides to both a V gene segment and a J gene segment was required. A rearrangement was called productive if the CDR3 had no stop codons and remained in frame with V and J, and every other rearrangement was called non-productive. CDR3 was defined according to IMGT convention as the region running from the second conserved V-encoded cysteine to the conserved J-encoded phenylalanine. The earlier analysis of about 590 of the donors excluded sequences that lacked an unambiguous match to a single V gene segment. An earlier analysis of some 500 of the donors classified V segments as functional when productive rearrangements were above 56.7% and as segregating when the standard deviation between donors was above 5%. A statistical classification framework was built for diagnosing cytomegalovirus status from the catalog of TCR beta chain sequences. In a later analysis, TCR nucleotide sequences were compared against IMGT/GENE-DB human TR gene sequences so that V and J genes could be assigned. In a later analysis, CDR3 sequences and most-parsimonious VDJ recombination scenarios were assigned using the TCRdist pipeline. In a later analysis, every TCR beta chain was defined by the combination of its CDR3 amino acid sequence and its V-gene family, and reads without a unique V-gene family were dropped. In a later analysis, 450 to 600 highly shared, low-generation-probability nucleotide sequences were removed to address suspected cross-contamination and a sequencing artifact. A later analysis calculated a clonal expansion index for each public chain from normalized within-repertoire ranks of inferred template counts. Generation probabilities in a later analysis came from a VDJ recombination model fitted to out-of-frame rearrangements, and those results were checked against IGoR. A later analysis scored TCR-TCR, TCR-HLA and TCR-CMV co-occurrence with hypergeometric tests, applying a repertoire-size bias correction to TCR pairs. A later analysis estimated false discovery rates by permuting HLA or CMV assignments 20 times. In a later analysis, co-occurring TCRs were grouped using DBSCAN, with TCRdist sequence similarity added in when clustering inside HLA-allele-positive subsets. For co-occurrence clustering, repertoires with fewer than 30,000 or more than 120,000 public chains were excluded, along with roughly 5 repertoires with anomalous nucleotide sharing. TCRdb re-hosts the immuneACCESS table, in-frame sequences only. Its copies lack some clones; in the studies checked, an unresolved V gene accounts for under half of them, and the cause for the rest is not known. That table supplies the V and J calls and clone size; D and trimming were determined from the DNA. The sample records over 150,000 clones, about 80% of which are singletons. The ten largest clones represent under 5% of the sample.

The chain links TRBV5-1 with TRBJ2-3, with a weak D call of TRBD2 (7 bases match). Sequencing was done on a sample of PBMCs. The receptor comes from a young man in good health and CMV-seronegative. The nucleotides are TGCGCCAGCAGCTTGGACCGGGGGGCCTCGTGGGATACGCAGTATTTT. Its coded protein is CASSLDRGASWDTQYF.